This T cell receptor beta chain was retrieved from a study of T cell responses to AZD1222 COVID-19 vaccine. A word on this clone: The antigen remains unidentified.

Assay: immunoSEQ multiplex PCR; the TCRdb copy retains only in-frame clones and omits some. The profile shows some 70,000 clones, over 80% of them singletons. Trimming stripped 5 bases from V and 0 bases from J, with 10 bases between. The CDR3 is 14 amino acids. The germline gives CDR1 KGHSH, CDR2 LQKENI. Study-level points and caveats: There were repertoire samples only from the period after the peak T cell response.

The clonotype was recovered from an adult in good health. The genes are TRBV18 and TRBJ1-2; TRBD1 is a possible D gene (6 bases). Sequences were derived from peripheral blood, sampled on day 0 of AZD1222 vaccination. The CDR3 DNA is TGTGCCAGCTCAGTGGACAGTTCTAACTATGGCTACACCTTC. Its protein is CASSVDSSNYGYTF.